These 15 T cell receptor beta chains were all obtained from the same sample, sequenced in a study of blood T cell repertoires in COVID-19. The assay was immunoSEQ multiplex PCR, and TCRdb's table has in-frame clones only and misses some. The data hold about 23,000 clones, with around nine tenths observed a single time. Sequencing used peripheral blood. Receptors originate from a human donor in a cohort sampled during active COVID-19.

The V call is TRBV11-2, the J call TRBJ2-1; weak D call: TRBD2 (5 bases). CDR1 and CDR2 from the germline V gene are SGHAT and FQNNGV. This CDR3 has 12 residues. The V and J ends lost 7 bases and 9 bases respectively, with 13 bases between them. The DNA of the CDR3 is TGTGCCAGCACGACCGGACTTTTTGAGCAGTTCTTC. Translation: CASTTGLFEQFF.

This rearrangement joins TRBV18 to TRBJ1-1; possibly TRBD1 for D (6 bases). Trimming removed 3 bases at V and 5 bases at J, with 10 bases between. This CDR3 spans 13 amino acids. The V gene's germline CDR1 is KGHSH and CDR2 LQKENI. The CDR3 loop reads CASSPGRGTEAFF. CDR3 DNA: TGTGCCAGCTCACCGGGGAGGGGGACTGAAGCTTTCTTT.

This clone was recorded a few times. CDR3 in DNA: TGCGCCAGCAGCCCCGGGGGGGGTAGCACAGATACGCAGTATTTT. It yields the protein CASSPGGGSTDTQYF. The V call is TRBV5-1, the J call TRBJ2-3; TRBD2 matches 8 bases. Per germline, CDR1 SGHRS and CDR2 YFSETQ. The CDR3 loop spans 15 amino acids. Trimming cost V 4 bases and J 0 bases; bases outside gene matches: 4.

This sequence joins TRBV15 and TRBJ1-5; no reliable D call. Trimming pared 0 bases from V and 2 bases from J, leaving 5 bases between. Germline V lookup: CDR1 LNHNV, CDR2 YYDKDF (reference sequence). The CDR3 is made up of 14 amino acids. The CDR3 DNA follows: TGTGCCACCAGCAGAGAGAGGGGCAATCAGCCCCAGCATTTT. Encoded protein: CATSRERGNQPQHF.

This sequence joins TRBV15 and TRBJ2-2; TRBD1 matches at 8 bases. The ends lost 3 bases at V and 4 bases at J; junction bases unmatched: 4. Germline V gene lookup returns CDR1 LNHNV and CDR2 YYDKDF (reference sequence). This CDR3 is built from 15 residues. The CDR3 protein is CATSRDRAGTGELFF. The CDR3 bases are TGTGCCACCAGCAGGGACAGGGCGGGCACCGGGGAGCTGTTTTTT.

The rearrangement uses TRBV6-6 and TRBJ1-1, with D perhaps TRBD1 (6 bases). The CDR3 consists of 15 residues. Germline assignment: CDR1 MNHNY and CDR2 SVGAGI (reference sequence). V was pared by 5 bases and J by 4 bases, with 17 bases between. The CDR3: CASSTAGGRSTEAFF. The DNA of the CDR3 is TGTGCCAGCAGTACGGCGGGGGGCAGGAGCACTGAAGCTTTCTTT.

The chain uses TRBV29-1 and TRBJ1-5, with 7 positions matching TRBD1. The CDR3 spans 13 residues. Trimming removed 4 bases from V and 3 bases from J; junction bases left unmatched: 3. Germline V gene lookup returns CDR1 SQVTM and CDR2 ANQGSEA. DNA of the CDR3: TGCAGCGTTGGGGACAGAATCAATCAGCCCCAGCATTTT. Protein: CSVGDRINQPQHF.

This clone was seen a few times. Different DNA sequences within this sample yield the same CDR3. This chain joins TRBV3-1 (or the pseudogene TRBV3-2) and TRBJ2-3, with D unresolved. CDR3 length: 12 residues. Trimming removed 4 bases at V and 4 bases at J, with 6 bases between. Germline lookup yields CDR1 LGHDT and CDR2 YNNKEL (reference sequence). CDR3 region: CASSPSADTQYF. The DNA of the CDR3 is TGTGCCAGCAGCCCGTCGGCAGATACGCAGTATTTT.

The gene calls are TRBV5-1 and TRBJ1-6; D possibly corresponds to TRBD1 (6 bases). The germline CDR1 and CDR2 sequences are SGHRS and YFSETQ. The length of the CDR3 is 14 residues. V lost 1 base to trimming and J lost 7 bases, with 9 bases between them. CDR3 region: CASSLQTGNSPLHF. The CDR3 region has the DNA TGCGCCAGCAGCTTGCAAACAGGGAATTCACCCCTCCACTTT.

J is TRBJ2-1 and V is TRBV30; a possible D gene is TRBD2 (6 bases). Germline V gene lookup returns CDR1 GTSNPN and CDR2 SVGIG (reference sequence). Trimming removed 2 bases from V and 8 bases from J, with 10 bases in between. The CDR3 spans 12 residues. CDR3 sequence: CAWSSGGDEQFF. CDR3 sequence (DNA): TGTGCCTGGAGTTCCGGAGGGGATGAGCAGTTCTTC.

The rearrangement joins TRBV6-5 to TRBJ2-2; D uncertain. There are 14 residues in the CDR3. V lost 2 bases to trimming and J lost 5 bases, with 9 bases between them. Germline V CDR1 and CDR2: MNHEY, SVGAGI. In DNA, the CDR3 is TGTGCCAGCAGTTACGCAATTGAGACCGGGGAGCTGTTTTTT. Encoded protein: CASSYAIETGELFF.

V is TRBV7-2 and J is TRBJ2-7; TRBD2 aligns across 7 bases. This CDR3 comprises 16 residues. The germline gives CDR1 SGHTA, CDR2 FQGNSA. With 0 bases clipped from V and 5 bases from J, the junction kept 10 bases outside the gene matches. The CDR3 coding sequence is TGTGCCAGCAGCTTAGCTCCAGCGGGGACGATGAACGAGCAGTACTTC. It translates to CASSLAPAGTMNEQYF.

As DNA, the CDR3 is TGTGCCAGCAGCCAAGGTGCGTTCTCCTACGAGCAGTACTTC. Protein product: CASSQGAFSYEQYF. The chain has TRBV3-1 (or the pseudogene TRBV3-2) and TRBJ2-7; D uncertain. Germline V gene data show CDR1 as LGHDT and CDR2 as YNNKEL (reference sequence). V gave up 1 base and J gave up 0 bases, with 7 bases separating them. The CDR3 runs to 14 residues.

The chain recombines TRBV5-1 with TRBJ2-2; the D gene is possibly TRBD2 (5 bases). CDR3 size: 16 residues. The ends were cut back, 4 bases at V and 4 bases at J, with 17 bases in the middle. Germline CDR1 and CDR2: SGHRS and YFSETQ. CDR3 residues: CASSPPGFHLTGELFF. The DNA for the CDR3 is TGCGCCAGCAGCCCCCCGGGGTTCCATCTCACCGGGGAGCTGTTTTTT. Full variable domain (rest looked up from reference TRBV5-1 and TRBJ2-2): KAGVTQTPRYLIKTRGQQVTLSCSPISGHRSVSWYQQTPGQGLQFLFEYFSETQRNKGNFPGRFSGRQFSNSRSEMNVSTLELGDSALYLCASSPPGFHLTGELFFGEGSRLTVL.

The chain uses TRBV29-1 and TRBJ2-7, with 8 bases fitting TRBD1. After removal of 5 bases from V and 0 bases from J, the junction contained 3 bases not matched to a gene. Germline CDR1 SQVTM, CDR2 ANQGSEA. The CDR3 has 13 amino acids. CDR3 nucleotide sequence: TGCAGCGTTCGACAGGGGATCTCCTACGAGCAGTACTTC. Protein: CSVRQGISYEQYF.